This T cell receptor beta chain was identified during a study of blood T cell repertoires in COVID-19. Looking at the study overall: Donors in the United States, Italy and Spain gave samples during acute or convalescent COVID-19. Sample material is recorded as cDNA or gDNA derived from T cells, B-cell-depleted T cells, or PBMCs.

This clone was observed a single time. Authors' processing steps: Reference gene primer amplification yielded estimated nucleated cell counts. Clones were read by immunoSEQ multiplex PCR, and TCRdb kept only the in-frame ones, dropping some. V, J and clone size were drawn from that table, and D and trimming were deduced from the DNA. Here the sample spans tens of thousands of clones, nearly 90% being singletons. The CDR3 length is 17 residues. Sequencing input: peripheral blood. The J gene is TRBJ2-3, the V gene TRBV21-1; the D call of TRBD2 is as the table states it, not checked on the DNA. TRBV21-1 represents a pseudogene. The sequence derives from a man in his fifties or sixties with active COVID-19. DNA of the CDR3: TGTGCCAGCAGCAAAGTGGAGCGACTAGCTGTCACAGATACGCAGTATTTT. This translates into CASSKVERLAVTDTQYF.